A selection of T cell receptor beta chains follows, all from one sample in a study of CD8+ T cells in alopecia areata. TCRdb's table, derived via immunoSEQ multiplex PCR, lists solely in-frame clones and lacks some. This sample has 100,000 to 150,000 clones, with 40% to 55% found just once. The sample was NKG2D-low CD8+ T cells sorted from blood. Every receptor here comes from a human donor with alopecia areata. The CDR3 runs from the conserved cysteine through the conserved F or W. A D gene is named only where the DNA matches it firmly. Clone size is not always given. Where it is, it says once, few, many or a class for expanded clones.

TRBV27	TRBJ2-6	.	.	CASSPSGANVLTF	TGTGCCAGCAGCCCGTCTGGGGCCAACGTCCTGACTTTC
TRBV14	TRBJ2-6	.	.	CASSQGTASGANVLTF	TGTGCCAGCAGCCAAGGGACAGCCTCTGGGGCCAACGTCCTGACTTTC
TRBV29-1	TRBJ2-2	TRBD1	.	CSAAGTGSTGELFF	TGCAGCGCCGCAGGGACAGGGAGTACCGGGGAGCTGTTTTTT
TRBV23-1	TRBJ2-7	.	.	CASRPWTRGKHYEQYF	TGCGCCAGCAGACCCTGGACCAGGGGAAAACACTACGAGCAGTACTTC
TRBV28	TRBJ2-5	TRBD1	once	CASRDRGETQYF	TGTGCCAGCAGGGACAGGGGAGAGACCCAGTACTTC
TRBV27	TRBJ1-1	.	.	CASSAGQIGAREAFF	TGTGCCAGCAGCGCGGGACAAATCGGGGCTCGTGAAGCTTTCTTT
TRBV28	TRBJ2-5	.	few	CASSPRDGHQETQYF	TGTGCCAGCAGTCCCCGGGATGGGCACCAAGAGACCCAGTACTTC
TRBV6-4	TRBJ1-1	.	.	CASSDAGDSTEAFF	TGTGCCAGCAGTGACGCAGGGGACTCCACTGAAGCTTTCTTT
TRBV10-3	TRBJ2-3	.	few	CAISPTGVHSTDTQYF	TGTGCCATCAGCCCCACAGGAGTCCATAGCACAGATACGCAGTATTTT
TRBV4-3	TRBJ1-2	.	.	CASSPYETGHYGYTF	TGCGCCAGCAGCCCATATGAGACAGGCCACTATGGCTACACCTTC
TRBV9	TRBJ2-1	TRBD1	once	CASSDPTGGSEQFF	TGTGCCAGCAGCGACCCAACAGGGGGCAGTGAGCAGTTCTTC
TRBV27	TRBJ1-3	.	.	CASQSSGNTIYF	TGTGCCAGCCAGAGCTCTGGAAACACCATATATTTT
TRBV29-1	TRBJ2-1	.	few	CSVQGGKNEQFF	TGCAGCGTCCAAGGCGGGAAAAATGAGCAGTTCTTC
TRBV9	TRBJ2-2	.	.	CASSVDTGELFF	TGTGCCAGCAGCGTAGATACCGGGGAGCTGTTTTTT
TRBV9	TRBJ2-7	TRBD2	.	CASSVGISGDEQYF	TGTGCCAGCAGCGTAGGGATTAGCGGGGACGAGCAGTACTTC
TRBV29-1	TRBJ2-3	TRBD2	few	CTALWGGGTDPDTQYF	TGCACAGCGTTGTGGGGCGGGGGAACGGACCCCGATACGCAGTATTTT
TRBV4-3	TRBJ2-1	TRBD1	.	CASSQYSGTGGREQFF	TGCGCCAGCAGCCAATACTCCGGGACAGGGGGCCGTGAGCAGTTCTTC
TRBV29-1	TRBJ2-5	.	.	CSVDSGTAEETQYF	TGCAGCGTTGATTCCGGGACCGCAGAAGAGACCCAGTACTTC
TRBV29-1	TRBJ2-1	.	.	CRGGSYNEQFF	TGCAGGGGGGGCTCCTACAATGAGCAGTTCTTC
TRBV27	TRBJ2-4	TRBD1	.	CASSPFGTEGQNIQYF	TGTGCCAGCAGCCCCTTCGGGACAGAAGGTCAAAACATTCAGTACTTC
TRBV5-1	TRBJ2-5	.	few	CASSTSAEETQYF	TGCGCCAGCAGCACTTCGGCCGAGGAGACCCAGTACTTC
TRBV29-1	TRBJ1-1	TRBD1	.	CSERTGTNTEAFF	TGCAGCGAGCGGACAGGAACAAACACTGAAGCTTTCTTT
TRBV29-1	TRBJ1-3	.	.	CSVESANSGNTIYF	TGCAGCGTTGAATCCGCGAACTCTGGAAACACCATATATTTT
TRBV29-1	TRBJ2-1	TRBD2	.	CSVSGLEIDEQFF	TGCAGCGTTTCTGGACTAGAAATCGATGAGCAGTTCTTC
TRBV5-1	TRBJ2-3	.	.	CASSPELKGATDTQYF	TGCGCCAGCAGCCCTGAGCTTAAGGGTGCGACAGATACGCAGTATTTT
TRBV4-1	TRBJ2-5	TRBD2	.	CASSVAGGQETQYF	TGCGCCAGCAGCGTGGCGGGAGGGCAAGAGACCCAGTACTTC
TRBV9	TRBJ2-7	.	.	CASIGAGGGEQYF	TGTGCCAGCATTGGAGCGGGCGGAGGAGAGCAGTACTTC
TRBV29-1	TRBJ2-7	TRBD2	few	CSAARAGGHEQYF	TGCAGCGCCGCAAGGGCGGGGGGCCACGAGCAGTACTTC